Listed below are T cell receptor beta chains from one sample, sequenced in a study of CD8 T cells in ankylosing spondylitis. One entry per CDR3 protein results from TCRdb running MiXCR on the 5' RACE reads. The sample includes 670,000 or so distinct CDR3 sequences, 15% to 20% of them seen just once. The specimen sequenced was blood, either unsorted or a sorted T cell fraction (not recorded which). The receptors here all came from a male donor with ankylosing spondylitis. The CDR3 runs from the conserved cysteine through the conserved F or W. A D gene is named only where the DNA matches it firmly. Rows may omit the clone size; those that give it use once, few, many or a size class.

size: few
D: TRBD1
J: TRBJ2-7
V: TRBV20-1
CDR3: CSATDPGQGIYEQYF
DNA: TGCAGTGCTACCGACCCGGGACAGGGAATCTACGAGCAGTACTTC

size: NA
D: NA
J: TRBJ1-2
V: TRBV12-3/TRBV12-4
CDR3: CASSFQTGANYGYTF
DNA: TGTGCCAGCAGTTTCCAAACAGGCGCTAACTATGGCTATACCTTC

size: few
D: NA
J: TRBJ1-2
V: TRBV5-1
CDR3: CASSLEGNGDYGYTF
DNA: TGCGCCAGCAGCTTGGAGGGAAACGGAGACTATGGCTACACCTTC

size: few
D: NA
J: TRBJ2-1
V: TRBV24-1
CDR3: CATSEGGARNEQFF
DNA: TGTGCCACCAGTGAAGGGGGGGCGCGAAATGAGCAGTTCTTC

size: few
D: NA
J: TRBJ1-6
V: TRBV2
CDR3: CAIPALREGSPLHF
DNA: TGTGCCATCCCAGCACTCAGGGAGGGTTCACCCCTCCACTTT

size: few
D: TRBD2
J: TRBJ2-5
V: TRBV24-1
CDR3: CATSEPAGGGRAVETQYF
DNA: TGTGCCACCAGTGAGCCCGCTGGGGGCGGGAGGGCCGTAGAGACCCAGTACTTC

size: few
D: TRBD2
J: TRBJ2-1
V: TRBV11-1
CDR3: CASSFPAGAGNEQFF
DNA: TGTGCCAGCAGCTTTCCAGCGGGAGCTGGCAATGAGCAGTTCTTC

size: NA
D: NA
J: TRBJ2-2
V: TRBV6-5
CDR3: CASSSDLGTGELFF
DNA: TGTGCCAGCAGTTCCGATTTAGGGACCGGGGAGCTGTTTTTT

size: few
D: NA
J: TRBJ2-5
V: TRBV7-9
CDR3: CASSLRLEETQYF
DNA: TGTGCCAGCAGCTTACGACTAGAAGAGACCCAGTACTTC

size: NA
D: NA
J: TRBJ2-4
V: TRBV11-2
CDR3: CASSLYQVKNIQYF
DNA: TGTGCCAGCAGCTTATATCAGGTCAAAAACATTCAGTACTTC

size: few
D: NA
J: TRBJ2-3
V: TRBV7-9
CDR3: CASLRYPTDTQYF
DNA: TGTGCCAGCTTGAGGTATCCCACAGATACGCAGTATTTT

size: NA
D: NA
J: TRBJ2-2
V: TRBV12-3/TRBV12-4
CDR3: CASTQSGTTNTGELFF
DNA: TGTGCCAGCACCCAATCCGGGACAACGAACACCGGGGAGCTGTTTTTT

size: NA
D: NA
J: TRBJ2-1
V: TRBV20-1
CDR3: CSAQTLVSYNEQFF
DNA: TGCAGTGCCCAGACCCTAGTCTCCTACAATGAGCAGTTCTTC

size: NA
D: NA
J: TRBJ2-2
V: TRBV7-9
CDR3: CASGQQNTGELFF
DNA: TGTGCCAGCGGACAACAGAACACCGGGGAGCTGTTTTTT

size: few
D: NA
J: TRBJ2-6
V: TRBV12-3/TRBV12-4
CDR3: CASNWTEFFSSGANVLTF
DNA: TGTGCCAGCAACTGGACAGAATTCTTTAGCTCTGGGGCCAACGTCCTGACTTTC

size: few
D: TRBD1
J: TRBJ2-5
V: TRBV12-3/TRBV12-4
CDR3: CASSSPGTGFETQYF
DNA: TGTGCCAGCAGTAGTCCCGGGACAGGGTTCGAGACCCAGTACTTC

size: NA
D: TRBD1
J: TRBJ1-1
V: TRBV18
CDR3: CASSRQGDNTEAFF
DNA: TGTGCCAGCTCACGCCAGGGGGATAACACTGAAGCTTTCTTT

size: few
D: TRBD2
J: TRBJ2-3
V: TRBV7-9
CDR3: CASSRMTSGSTDTQYF
DNA: TGTGCCAGCAGCCGTATGACTAGCGGGAGCACAGATACGCAGTATTTT

size: few
D: TRBD2
J: TRBJ2-7
V: TRBV4-1
CDR3: CASSQDRGSGGLEQYF
DNA: TGCGCCAGCAGCCAAGATCGAGGTAGCGGGGGCCTCGAGCAGTACTTC

size: many
D: NA
J: TRBJ1-6
V: TRBV12-3/TRBV12-4
CDR3: CASSPGTYNSPLHF
DNA: TGTGCCAGCAGTCCCGGGACCTATAATTCACCCCTCCACTTT

size: few
D: NA
J: TRBJ2-1
V: TRBV12-3/TRBV12-4
CDR3: CASSSLSDNEQFF
DNA: TGTGCCAGCAGTTCCCTATCCGACAATGAGCAGTTCTTC

size: NA
D: TRBD1
J: TRBJ2-1
V: TRBV2
CDR3: CASSEALMGQGDEQFF
DNA: TGTGCCAGCAGTGAAGCGCTTATGGGACAGGGAGATGAGCAGTTCTTC

size: NA
D: NA
J: TRBJ1-3
V: TRBV12-3/TRBV12-4
CDR3: CASSWSVADTIYF
DNA: TGTGCCAGCAGTTGGTCGGTGGCAGACACCATATATTTT

size: NA
D: NA
J: TRBJ1-2
V: TRBV6-5
CDR3: CASSYLGGAPNYGYTF
DNA: TGTGCCAGCAGTTACTTAGGTGGTGCCCCTAACTATGGCTACACCTTC

size: few
D: NA
J: TRBJ2-3
V: TRBV5-1
CDR3: CASFREPGVDTQYF
DNA: TGCGCCAGCTTCCGGGAGCCCGGGGTAGATACGCAGTATTTT

size: NA
D: TRBD2
J: TRBJ2-1
V: TRBV20-1
CDR3: CSAPRLAGGPYNEQFF
DNA: TGCAGTGCTCCTCGACTAGCGGGAGGACCATACAATGAGCAGTTCTTC

size: few
D: TRBD2
J: TRBJ2-7
V: TRBV20-1
CDR3: CSAKIGAAGGPRAYEQYF
DNA: TGCAGTGCTAAGATAGGTGCGGCGGGAGGCCCCCGGGCCTACGAGCAGTACTTC

size: many
D: NA
J: TRBJ2-1
V: TRBV27
CDR3: CAIQGEVLGEQFF
DNA: TGTGCGATCCAGGGGGAGGTCTTGGGTGAGCAGTTCTTC

size: few
D: NA
J: TRBJ2-7
V: TRBV4-2
CDR3: CASSQRGALVSSSYEQYF
DNA: TGTGCCAGCAGCCAACGTGGGGCGCTGGTCTCTAGCTCCTACGAGCAGTACTTC

size: NA
D: TRBD2
J: TRBJ2-5
V: TRBV9
CDR3: CASSAGTSGRTQYF
DNA: TGTGCCAGCAGCGCCGGGACTAGCGGTCGGACCCAGTACTTC

size: few
D: NA
J: TRBJ2-3
V: TRBV7-2
CDR3: CASSTRTPLSTDTQYF
DNA: TGTGCCAGCAGCACCCGGACACCTCTTAGCACAGATACGCAGTATTTT

size: few
D: TRBD2
J: TRBJ2-1
V: TRBV24-1
CDR3: CATSDLKGLANEQFF
DNA: TGTGCCACCAGTGATTTGAAGGGACTAGCTAACGAGCAGTTCTTC

size: few
D: NA
J: TRBJ2-7
V: TRBV12-3/TRBV12-4
CDR3: CASSFRPPNEQYF
DNA: TGTGCCAGCAGTTTTAGGCCCCCCAACGAGCAGTACTTC

size: many
D: NA
J: TRBJ2-1
V: TRBV7-2
CDR3: CASSLRGNSYNEQFF
DNA: TGTGCCAGCAGCTTACGCGGAAACTCCTACAATGAGCAGTTCTTC

size: many
D: NA
J: TRBJ1-1
V: TRBV2
CDR3: CASSVTMNTEAFF
DNA: TGTGCCAGCAGTGTTACTATGAACACTGAAGCTTTCTTT

size: NA
D: NA
J: TRBJ2-3
V: TRBV6-1
CDR3: CASSRGRARGDTQYF
DNA: TGTGCCAGCAGTCGAGGTAGAGCCCGAGGAGATACGCAGTATTTT

size: NA
D: NA
J: TRBJ2-5
V: TRBV4-2
CDR3: CASSQDGGEETQYF
DNA: TGTGCCAGCAGCCAAGACGGGGGAGAAGAGACCCAGTACTTC

size: few
D: NA
J: TRBJ1-1
V: TRBV20-1
CDR3: CSAERGGTEAFF
DNA: TGCAGTGCTGAGAGGGGAGGCACTGAAGCTTTCTTT

size: many
D: NA
J: TRBJ2-3
V: TRBV5-1
CDR3: CASSLGGGPDTQYF
DNA: TGTGCCAGCAGCTTAGGCGGAGGGCCAGATACGCAGTATTTT

size: many
D: NA
J: TRBJ2-3
V: TRBV7-9
CDR3: CASSYESDTQYF
DNA: TGTGCCAGCAGCTACGAATCAGATACGCAGTATTTT